This passage covers 27 T cell receptor beta chains from one sample sequenced in a study of STAT5B mutations in CD4+ large granular lymphocyte leukemia (dated by TCRdb to the early 2020s). Library construction relied on the immunoSEQ multiplex PCR assay. Entries here come from immuneACCESS through TCRdb and include only in-frame sequences with V and J called. Some clones fail to appear in such tables; in the studies checked, an unresolved V gene covers under half of the shortfall, and the cause of the remainder is unknown. The sample table contains about 31,000 clones; only one count was recorded for about two thirds of them. The ten largest clones represent approximately 1.1% of the sample. Sequenced material: CD4+ T cells from blood buffy coats. The receptors were gathered from a human donor in good health.

This chain uses TRBV5-6 with TRBJ1-1; no reliable D call. Trimming took off 5 bases at V and 1 base at J, with 9 bases between the two ends. CDR1 and CDR2 from the germline V gene are SGHDT and YYEEEE. The CDR3 has 13 residues. In DNA form, the CDR3 reads TGTGCCAGCAGGACGGACTGGAACACTGAAGCTTTCTTT. The encoded protein is CASRTDWNTEAFF.

The J gene is TRBJ2-3, the V gene TRBV18; D may be TRBD2 (5 bases). The ends were cut back, 3 bases at V and 9 bases at J, with 25 bases in the middle. This CDR3 contains 17 residues. Germline V lookup: CDR1 KGHSH, CDR2 LQKENI. The CDR3 coding sequence is TGTGCCAGCTCACCGAAGGGTTTGACGGCCAGCGGAGTCACGCAGTATTTT. Residues: CASSPKGLTASGVTQYF.

The chain is built from TRBV2 and TRBJ1-2; no clear D gene. The CDR3 spans 14 residues. V was clipped by 0 bases and J by 4 bases, with 9 bases between them. Germline V gives CDR1 SNHLY, CDR2 FYNNEI. CDR3 DNA sequence: TGTGCCAGCAGTGAAGCGGTTGGAGGCTATGGCTACACCTTC. Encoded protein: CASSEAVGGYGYTF.

CDR3 DNA sequence: TGTGCCAGTAAACCCGGGACTAATCAAGAGACCCAGTACTTC. As protein: CASKPGTNQETQYF. V gene TRBV19 combines with J gene TRBJ2-5, with 7 bases aligning to TRBD2. The junction had 7 bases not matched to a gene; V was cut back by 7 bases and J by 2 bases. CDR1 and CDR2 from the germline V gene are LNHDA and SQIVND (reference sequence). The CDR3 consists of 14 residues.

The chain is built from TRBV6-1 and TRBJ2-2; a possible D gene is TRBD1 (7 bases). Germline V gene data show CDR1 as MNHNS and CDR2 as SASEGT. V lost 4 bases, J lost 0 bases, and 9 bases lay in between. The CDR3 loop spans 15 amino acids. CDR3 in amino acids: CASSGGTANTGELFF. The CDR3 nucleotides read TGTGCCAGCAGTGGCGGGACAGCGAACACCGGGGAGCTGTTTTTT.

The chain carries TRBV6-5 and TRBJ1-1, with a weak D call TRBD1 (6 bases). CDR3 size: 15 residues. The germline V gene has CDR1 MNHEY and CDR2 SVGAGI. Trimming pared 4 bases from V and 4 bases from J, leaving 16 bases between. The CDR3 DNA is TGTGCCAGCAGTTTGATCGGGACATCAGGCACTGAAGCTTTCTTT. It codes for CASSLIGTSGTEAFF.

This clone was counted a single time. Sequence at one end of the junction differs from germline and may be a read error. The chain carries TRBV29-1 and TRBJ2-5; the D call may be TRBD1 or TRBD2 (5 bases each). This CDR3 has 14 residues. Germline assignment: CDR1 SQVTM and CDR2 ANQGSEA. The CDR3 nucleotides are TGCAGCGTGCTACTTCCGGGGCCCGTGGAGATCCAGTACTTC. Protein product: CSVLLPGPVEIQYF.

The chain uses TRBV7-9 and TRBJ1-1; D is unclear. CDR3 size: 11 residues. Trimming removed 5 bases from V and 3 bases from J, with 4 bases in between. The V gene's germline CDR1 is SEHNR and CDR2 FQNEAQ (reference sequence). CDR3 sequence (DNA): TGTGCCAGCAGCCCAGACACTGAAGCTTTCTTT. This gives the protein CASSPDTEAFF.

This chain links TRBV5-4 with TRBJ1-2; D may be TRBD1 (5 bases). CDR3 length: 14 amino acids. Germline lookup yields CDR1 SGHNT and CDR2 YYREEE (reference sequence). V lost 4 bases and J lost 0, with 10 bases in between. The CDR3 sequence: CASSQDRANYGYTF. DNA of the CDR3: TGTGCCAGCAGCCAAGACAGAGCTAACTATGGCTACACCTTC.

V is TRBV25-1 and J is TRBJ2-1, with 14 positions matching TRBD2. J was trimmed by 4 bases and V by 4 bases; bases with no gene match: 3. This CDR3 region has 16 residues. The germline CDR1 and CDR2 sequences are MGHDK and SYGVNS. DNA of the CDR3: TGTGCCAGCAGTGTGACTAGCGGGGGGGCGTACAATGAGCAGTTCTTC. Translation gives CASSVTSGGAYNEQFF.

The chain combines TRBV9 with TRBJ1-1, with D unresolved. CDR1 is SGDLS and CDR2 is YYNGEE in the germline V gene. This CDR3 is 15 amino acids long. V shed 0 bases and J shed 3 bases, with 12 bases lying between them. The DNA for the CDR3 is TGTGCCAGCAGCGTAGGTGCAGGTGGGGACACTGAAGCTTTCTTT. This translates into CASSVGAGGDTEAFF. The full variable domain, in which reference TRBV9 and TRBJ1-1 provide the parts outside the CDR3, is DSGVTQTPKHLITATGQRVTLRCSPRSGDLSVYWYQQSLDQGLQFLIQYYNGEERAKGNILERFSAQQFPDLHSELNLSSLELGDSALYFCASSVGAGGDTEAFFGQGTRLTVV.

The chain joins TRBV7-2 to TRBJ1-2; 9 nucleotides match TRBD1. This CDR3 spans 15 amino acids. V was pared by 2 bases and J by 7 bases, with 8 bases of the junction left unmatched. Germline V lookup: CDR1 SGHTA, CDR2 FQGNSA. CDR3 bases: TGTGCCAGCAGCTTAACGGGACAGGGAGTAGGTGGCTACACCTTC. Its translation: CASSLTGQGVGGYTF.

The rearrangement joins TRBV5-5 to TRBJ1-1, with TRBD1 matching over 8 bases. Germline V CDR1 and CDR2: SGHKS, YYEKEE (reference sequence). V lost 5 bases and J lost 1; bases outside the gene matches: 7. The CDR3 consists of 15 residues. The CDR3 reads CASSSDRAKNTEAFF. CDR3 sequence (DNA): TGTGCCAGCAGTTCGGACAGGGCGAAGAACACTGAAGCTTTCTTT.

As to this clone: At one end, the junction sequence differs from germline, possibly due to a read error. The V gene is TRBV5-6, the J gene TRBJ1-1, with D maybe TRBD1 (5 bases). Looked up from germline, CDR1 is SGHDT and CDR2 is YYEEEE. This CDR3 is built from 14 residues. CDR3 in DNA: TGTGCCAGCAGCCGATTGACCCGGGGCACTGAAGCTTCCTTT. Protein product: CASSRLTRGTEASF.

This clone came up a few times. This chain joins TRBV7-2 and TRBJ2-2; no firm D call. Trimming left V 5 bases short and J 1 base short, with 5 bases between. Germline V gene lookup returns CDR1 SGHTA and CDR2 FQGNSA. This CDR3 contains 13 residues. The CDR3 sequence: CASSAQNTGELFF. DNA for the CDR3: TGTGCCAGCAGCGCACAGAACACCGGGGAGCTGTTTTTT.

This chain connects TRBV11-3 to TRBJ1-1; D gene uncertain. Germline loops: CDR1 SGHNT, CDR2 YENEEA. This CDR3 spans 14 amino acids. Trimming left V 4 bases short and J 7 bases short, with 16 bases between. The CDR3 nucleotides read TGTGCCAGCAGCTCCGAAAACGGGTGGGGTGAAGCTTTCTTT. This codes for CASSSENGWGEAFF.

This clone was detected once. The chain employs TRBV6-5 and TRBJ1-2; 7 positions match TRBD1. V was pared by 6 bases and J by 3 bases, with 10 bases of the junction left unmatched. The CDR3 has 15 amino acids. CDR1 MNHEY and CDR2 SVGAGI come from the germline V gene. The CDR3: CASSPPQTGYYGYTF. Here the CDR3 DNA reads TGTGCCAGCAGCCCCCCACAGACAGGGTACTATGGCTACACCTTC.

The V gene is TRBV5-1, the J gene TRBJ1-1, with 11 positions matching TRBD1. The CDR3 covers 14 residues. Germline V lookup: CDR1 SGHRS, CDR2 YFSETQ. J lost 5 bases, V lost 4 bases, and 4 bases had no gene match. The CDR3 DNA reads TGCGCCAGCAGCGGCGGGACAGGGGGGACTGAAGCTTTCTTT. It translates to CASSGGTGGTEAFF.

J is TRBJ1-1 and V is TRBV19, with TRBD1 identical over 7 bases. This CDR3 is built from 14 residues. V lost 6 bases and J lost 3; bases outside the gene matches: 7. The germline CDR1 and CDR2 sequences are LNHDA and SQIVND (reference sequence). CDR3 sequence (DNA): TGTGCCAGTAGCTCGGACAGGACGTACACTGAAGCTTTCTTT. Its translation is CASSSDRTYTEAFF. The whole variable domain, filled in from reference TRBV19 and TRBJ1-1, reads DGGITQSPKYLFRKEGQNVTLSCEQNLNHDAMYWYRQDPGQGLRLIYYSQIVNDFQKGDIAEGYSVSREKKESFPLTVTSAQKNPTAFYLCASSSDRTYTEAFFGQGTRLTVV.

The J gene is TRBJ2-7, the V gene TRBV15; D remains ambiguous. Between the trimmed V and J ends, which lost 0 bases and 4 bases, there was a span of 7 bases. This CDR3 is 13 amino acids long. Germline values: CDR1 LNHNV, CDR2 YYDKDF (reference sequence). In DNA form, the CDR3 reads TGTGCCACCAGCAGAGATGTGGAGTACGAGCAGTACTTC. Protein sequence: CATSRDVEYEQYF.

J is TRBJ2-3 and V is TRBV6-5, with TRBD2 matching over 12 bases. The germline gives CDR1 MNHEY, CDR2 SVGAGI. Trimming removed 5 bases from V and 7 bases from J; junction bases left unmatched: 7. The CDR3 consists of 15 residues. CDR3 DNA sequence: TGTGCCAGCAGTCAGACTAGCGGGAGAATTAATACGCAGTATTTT. The encoded protein is CASSQTSGRINTQYF.

The chain uses TRBV19 and TRBJ1-5; D is unclear. V lost 3 bases to trimming and J lost 0 bases, with 9 bases between them. The germline V gene has CDR1 LNHDA and CDR2 SQIVND (reference sequence). The CDR3 has 15 amino acids. The CDR3 coding sequence is TGTGCCAGTAGTATGACTGGAGGTAGCAATCAGCCCCAGCATTTT. It specifies CASSMTGGSNQPQHF.

This clone has a handful of counts. The chain is built from TRBV28 and TRBJ2-1; 8 bases map to TRBD1. V shed 5 bases and J 4 bases; nucleotides not matched to a gene: 7. This CDR3 has 15 residues. Germline V gene data show CDR1 as MDHEN and CDR2 as SYDVKM. This CDR3 reads CASSRRGQIYNEQFF. In nucleotides, the CDR3 is TGTGCCAGCAGTCGCAGGGGGCAAATTTACAATGAGCAGTTCTTC. Complete variable domain (other parts from reference TRBV28 and TRBJ2-1): DVKVTQSSRYLVKRTGEKVFLECVQDMDHENMFWYRQDPGLGLRLIYFSYDVKMKEKGDIPEGYSVSREKKERFSLILESASTNQTSMYLCASSRRGQIYNEQFFGPGTRLTVL.

The DNA for the CDR3 is TGTGCCAGCAGCCCCGGACAGGGTCCTCGCCAAGAGACCCAGTACTTC. This sequence encodes CASSPGQGPRQETQYF. This chain connects TRBV5-6 to TRBJ2-5, with 8 bases lining up with TRBD1. Germline V lookup: CDR1 SGHDT, CDR2 YYEEEE. The CDR3 spans 16 residues. V gave up 4 bases and J gave up 1 base; unmatched junction bases: 9.

The rearrangement joins TRBV7-2 to TRBJ1-1; no clear D. Germline lookup yields CDR1 SGHTA and CDR2 FQGNSA. The length of the CDR3 is 13 residues. V lost 3 bases to trimming and J lost 1 base, with 6 bases between them. The CDR3 DNA follows: TGTGCCAGCAGCTTTAACGGGAACACTGAAGCTTTCTTT. It specifies CASSFNGNTEAFF.

This rearrangement joins TRBV9 to TRBJ2-1, with TRBD1 identical over 8 bases. The CDR3 is made up of 16 amino acids. The germline gives CDR1 SGDLS, CDR2 YYNGEE. Germline trimming cut 3 bases from V and 12 bases from J; bases unmatched to any gene: 17. CDR3 coding DNA: TGTGCCAGCAGCGCAACTACCGGGACAGGTTCCAACGGGCAGTTCTTC. Amino acids: CASSATTGTGSNGQFF.

The gene calls are TRBV4-1 and TRBJ2-2; TRBD1 aligns across 7 bases. Germline V gene data show CDR1 as MGHRA and CDR2 as YSYEKL. Trimming cost V 3 bases and J 3 bases; bases outside gene matches: 10. The CDR3 totals 17 residues. CDR3 nucleotide sequence: TGCGCCAGCAGCCACCAAGGATGGGACAGATACACCGGGGAGCTGTTTTTT. Translated, it gives CASSHQGWDRYTGELFF.